The present T cell receptor beta chain was sequenced within a study of T cells in Graves' hyperthyroidism and ophthalmopathy. This clonotype was seen only a few times. No antigen is known for it. Points from the study as a whole: For ophthalmopathy, model prediction preceded onset by a median around six months.

CDR1 and CDR2 from the germline V gene are SEHNR and FQNEAQ (reference sequence). The CDR3 totals 16 residues. Trimming stripped 1 base from V and 5 bases from J, with 15 bases between. The source material, RNA transcripts, was used to amplify TCR beta CDR3 regions. Carried out on the TCR CDR3, a first-round RT-PCR used the HTBI primer set. One entry per CDR3 protein results from TCRdb running MiXCR on the multiplex PCR reads. Here the sample spans a few hundred thousand distinct CDR3 sequences, 15% being singletons. The clonotype originates from a woman in her 30s with Graves' hyperthyroidism. The sample was blood. The rearrangement links TRBV7-9 to TRBJ2-4, with D possibly being TRBD1 (5 bases). The CDR3 spells CASSLEQGRRENIQYF. CDR3 DNA sequence: TGTGCCAGCAGCTTAGAGCAGGGTAGGCGCGAAAACATTCAGTACTTC.